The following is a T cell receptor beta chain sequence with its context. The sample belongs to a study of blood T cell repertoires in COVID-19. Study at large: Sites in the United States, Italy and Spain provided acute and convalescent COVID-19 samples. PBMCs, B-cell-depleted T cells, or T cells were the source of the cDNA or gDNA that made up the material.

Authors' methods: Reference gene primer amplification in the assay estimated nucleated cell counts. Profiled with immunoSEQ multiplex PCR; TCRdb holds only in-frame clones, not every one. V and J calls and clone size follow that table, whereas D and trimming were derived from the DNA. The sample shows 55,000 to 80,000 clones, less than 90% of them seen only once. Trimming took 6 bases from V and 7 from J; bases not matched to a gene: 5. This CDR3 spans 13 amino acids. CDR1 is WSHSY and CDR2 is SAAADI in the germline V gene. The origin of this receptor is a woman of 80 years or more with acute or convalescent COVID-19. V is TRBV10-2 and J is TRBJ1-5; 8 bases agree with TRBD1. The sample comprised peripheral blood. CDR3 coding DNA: TGCGCCAGCAGCACGGGACAGGCACAGCCCCAGCATTTT. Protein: CASSTGQAQPQHF.